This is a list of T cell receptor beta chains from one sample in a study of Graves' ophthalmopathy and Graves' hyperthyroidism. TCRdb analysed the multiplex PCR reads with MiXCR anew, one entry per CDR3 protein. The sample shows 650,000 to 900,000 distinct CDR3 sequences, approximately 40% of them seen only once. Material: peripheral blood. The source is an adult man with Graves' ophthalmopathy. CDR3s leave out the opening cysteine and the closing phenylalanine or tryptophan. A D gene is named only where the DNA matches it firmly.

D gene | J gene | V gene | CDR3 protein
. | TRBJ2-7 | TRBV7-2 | ASSLEGNGCGYTFGQY
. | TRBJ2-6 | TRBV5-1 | ASSLGRVSKISGANVLT
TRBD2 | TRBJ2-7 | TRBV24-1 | ATSDPGTSGLYEQY
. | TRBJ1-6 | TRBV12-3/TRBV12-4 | ASSGNNSPLH
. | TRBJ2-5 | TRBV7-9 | ASSPSSPGTETQY
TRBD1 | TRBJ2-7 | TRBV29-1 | RAPGRGHEQY
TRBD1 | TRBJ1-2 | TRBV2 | ASSLRTGRMGYT
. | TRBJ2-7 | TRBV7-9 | ASGGRGYEQY
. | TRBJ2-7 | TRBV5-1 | ASNPSGKGTTYEQY
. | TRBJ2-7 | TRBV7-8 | ASSPSIYEQY
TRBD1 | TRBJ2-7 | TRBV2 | AEGQGSSYEQY
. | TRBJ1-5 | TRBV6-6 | ASSRDLGNQPQH
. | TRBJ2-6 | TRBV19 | ASSIVRSGANVLT
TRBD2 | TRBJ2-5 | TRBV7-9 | ASSPLGTTQETQY
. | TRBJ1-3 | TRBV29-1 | SVGGGAGETIY
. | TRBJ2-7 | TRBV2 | ASLVQSYEQY
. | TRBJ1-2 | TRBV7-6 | ASSPLRGAYGYT
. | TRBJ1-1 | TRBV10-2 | ASSESGGAEAF
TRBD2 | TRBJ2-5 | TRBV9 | ASSVGEGRGGLGETQY
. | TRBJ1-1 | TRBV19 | ASNSSWNTEAF
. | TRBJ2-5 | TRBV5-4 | ASSPPGLTKETQY
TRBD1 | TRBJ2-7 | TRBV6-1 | ASSYLTGREQY
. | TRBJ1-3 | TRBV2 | ASSQPLAGRSGNTIY
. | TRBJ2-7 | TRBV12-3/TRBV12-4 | ASSFGQGVEQY
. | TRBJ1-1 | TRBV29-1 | SAQLAENTEAF
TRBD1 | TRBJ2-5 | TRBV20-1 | SAQDRGLPRETQY
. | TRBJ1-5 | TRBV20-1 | SARVGFDQPQH
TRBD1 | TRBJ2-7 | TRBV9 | ASSYLRGRGYEQY
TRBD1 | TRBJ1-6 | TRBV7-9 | ASSQETGRSPLH
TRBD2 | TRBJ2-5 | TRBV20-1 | SASWTSGGSQETQY
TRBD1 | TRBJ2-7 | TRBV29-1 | SVELGQGLY
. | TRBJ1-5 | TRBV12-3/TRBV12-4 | ASSLAPDNQPQH
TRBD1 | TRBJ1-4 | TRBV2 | ASSWDRATEKLF
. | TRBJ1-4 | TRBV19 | ASSMTLQRLSEKLF
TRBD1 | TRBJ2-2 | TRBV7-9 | ASKTTGGPGELF
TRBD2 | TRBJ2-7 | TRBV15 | ATSRGSGSSYEQY
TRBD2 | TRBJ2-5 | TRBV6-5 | ASTLTSWSETQY
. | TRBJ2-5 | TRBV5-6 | ASSGSDSFETQY
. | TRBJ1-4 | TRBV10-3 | AISDPGGTYEKLF
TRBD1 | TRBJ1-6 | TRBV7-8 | ASSLVGQSSYNSPLH
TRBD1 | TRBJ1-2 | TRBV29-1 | SVIDRGNYGYT
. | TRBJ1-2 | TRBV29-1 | SVEDLRGLGYGYT
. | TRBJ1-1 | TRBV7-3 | ASSLQGYTEAF
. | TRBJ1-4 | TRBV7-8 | ASSLTGRPTNEKLF